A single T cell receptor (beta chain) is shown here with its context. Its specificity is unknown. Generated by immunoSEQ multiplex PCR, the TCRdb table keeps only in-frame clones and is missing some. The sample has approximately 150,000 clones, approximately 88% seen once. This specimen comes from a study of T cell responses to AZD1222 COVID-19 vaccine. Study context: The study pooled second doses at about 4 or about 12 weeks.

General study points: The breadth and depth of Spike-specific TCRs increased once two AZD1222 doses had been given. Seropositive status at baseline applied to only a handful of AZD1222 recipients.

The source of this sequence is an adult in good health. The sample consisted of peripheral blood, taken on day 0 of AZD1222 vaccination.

CDR3 in amino acids: CATSRDGQGSTEAFF. The CDR3 region has the DNA TGTGCCACCAGCAGAGATGGACAGGGGAGCACTGAAGCTTTCTTT. The rearrangement links TRBV15 to TRBJ1-1, with 9 bases identical to TRBD1. The CDR3 extends over 15 amino acids. Germline loops: CDR1 LNHNV, CDR2 YYDKDF (reference sequence). V lost 0 bases and J lost 4; bases outside the gene matches: 3.